This TCR beta chain was observed in a study of T cell responses to AZD1222 COVID-19 vaccine. CDR3 length equals 16 residues. The ends lost 4 bases at V and 5 bases at J; junction bases unmatched: 10. Germline CDR1 LNHDA, CDR2 SQIVND (reference sequence). The assay was immunoSEQ multiplex PCR, and TCRdb's table has in-frame clones only and misses some. The repertoire includes around 44,000 clones, 70% to 90% of them detected once, and less than 9% sits in the top ten. In regard to this clone: What it recognizes is unknown.

The study, taken as a whole, reports: Only a handful of AZD1222 recipients, more than 5 in all, had baseline seropositivity. Repertoire collection took place solely once the T cell response had peaked.

This chain links TRBV19 with TRBJ2-5; 10 bases are a match to TRBD1. This TCR was sampled from an adult who received the AZD1222 COVID-19 vaccine. Material: peripheral blood, obtained 28 days after the second AZD1222 dose. CDR3 sequence reads: CASSKLTGGETETQYF. The CDR3 bases are TGTGCCAGTAGTAAATTGACAGGGGGCGAAACGGAGACCCAGTACTTC.